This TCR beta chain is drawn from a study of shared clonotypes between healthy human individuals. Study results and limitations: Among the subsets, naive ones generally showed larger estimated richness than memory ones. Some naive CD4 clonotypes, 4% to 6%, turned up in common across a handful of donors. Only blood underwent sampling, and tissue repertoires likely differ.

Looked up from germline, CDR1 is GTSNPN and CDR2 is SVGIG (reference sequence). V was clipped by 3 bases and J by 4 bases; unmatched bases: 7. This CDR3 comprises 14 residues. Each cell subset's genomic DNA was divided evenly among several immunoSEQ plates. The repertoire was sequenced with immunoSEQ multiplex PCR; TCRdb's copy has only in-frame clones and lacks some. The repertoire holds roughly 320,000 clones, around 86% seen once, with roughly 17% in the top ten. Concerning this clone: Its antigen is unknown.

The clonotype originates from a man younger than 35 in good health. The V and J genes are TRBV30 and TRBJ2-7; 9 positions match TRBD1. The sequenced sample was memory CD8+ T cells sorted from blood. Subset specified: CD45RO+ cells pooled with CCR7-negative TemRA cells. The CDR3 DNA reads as TGTGCCTGGAGCTGGGGACAGGGTTCTTACGAGCAGTACTTC. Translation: CAWSWGQGSYEQYF.